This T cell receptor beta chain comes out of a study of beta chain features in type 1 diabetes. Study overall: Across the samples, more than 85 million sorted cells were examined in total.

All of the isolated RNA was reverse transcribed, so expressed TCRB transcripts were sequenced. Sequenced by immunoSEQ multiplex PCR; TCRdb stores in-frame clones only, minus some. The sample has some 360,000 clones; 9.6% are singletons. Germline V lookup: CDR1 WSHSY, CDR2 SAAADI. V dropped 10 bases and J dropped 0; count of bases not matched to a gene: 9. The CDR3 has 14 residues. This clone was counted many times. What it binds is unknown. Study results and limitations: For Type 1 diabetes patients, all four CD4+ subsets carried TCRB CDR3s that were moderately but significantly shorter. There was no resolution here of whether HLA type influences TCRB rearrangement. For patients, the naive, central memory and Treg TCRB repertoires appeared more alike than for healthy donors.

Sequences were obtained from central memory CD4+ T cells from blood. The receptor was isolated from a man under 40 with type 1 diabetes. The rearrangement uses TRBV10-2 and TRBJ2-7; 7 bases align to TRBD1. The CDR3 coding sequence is TGCGCCACAGGATCTGGGGACAGCTCCTACGAGCAGTACTTC. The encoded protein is CATGSGDSSYEQYF.